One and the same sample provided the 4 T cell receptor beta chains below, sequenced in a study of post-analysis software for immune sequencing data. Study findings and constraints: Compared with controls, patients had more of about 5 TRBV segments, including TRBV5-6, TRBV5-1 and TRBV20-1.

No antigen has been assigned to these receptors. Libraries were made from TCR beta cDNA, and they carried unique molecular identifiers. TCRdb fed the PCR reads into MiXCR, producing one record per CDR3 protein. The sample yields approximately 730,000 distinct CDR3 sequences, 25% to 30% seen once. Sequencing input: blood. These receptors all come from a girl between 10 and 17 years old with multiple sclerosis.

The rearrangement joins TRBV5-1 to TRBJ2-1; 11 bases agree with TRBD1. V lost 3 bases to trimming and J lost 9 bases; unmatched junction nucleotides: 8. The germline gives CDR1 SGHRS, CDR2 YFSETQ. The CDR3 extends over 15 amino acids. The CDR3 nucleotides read TGCGCCAGCAGCTCCGGACAGGGGGCAGTCTCTGAGCAGTTCTTC. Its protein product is CASSSGQGAVSEQFF.

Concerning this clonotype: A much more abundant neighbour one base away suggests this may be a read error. The CDR3 sequence is CASTPGGVTSYEQYF. The CDR3 DNA is TGTGCCAGCACCCCAGGAGGGGTCACGTCCTACGAGCAGTACTTC. The V gene is TRBV7-9, the J gene TRBJ2-7, with D perhaps TRBD2 (6 bases). The CDR3 totals 15 residues. Germline V gene lookup returns CDR1 SEHNR and CDR2 FQNEAQ (reference sequence). V shed 7 bases and J shed 1 base, with 17 bases lying between them.

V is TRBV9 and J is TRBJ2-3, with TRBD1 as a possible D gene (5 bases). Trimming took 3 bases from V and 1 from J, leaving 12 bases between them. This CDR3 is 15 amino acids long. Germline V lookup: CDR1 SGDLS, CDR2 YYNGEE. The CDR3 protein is CASSATAIGTDTQYF. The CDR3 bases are TGTGCCAGCAGCGCGACAGCTATTGGCACAGATACGCAGTATTTT.

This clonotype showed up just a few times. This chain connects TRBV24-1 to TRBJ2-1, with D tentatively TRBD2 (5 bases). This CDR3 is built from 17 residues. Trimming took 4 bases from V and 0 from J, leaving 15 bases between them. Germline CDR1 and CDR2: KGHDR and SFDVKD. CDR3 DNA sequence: TGTGCCACCAGTGACCTCGCTAGCCCAGGCTCCTACAATGAGCAGTTCTTC. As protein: CATSDLASPGSYNEQFF.